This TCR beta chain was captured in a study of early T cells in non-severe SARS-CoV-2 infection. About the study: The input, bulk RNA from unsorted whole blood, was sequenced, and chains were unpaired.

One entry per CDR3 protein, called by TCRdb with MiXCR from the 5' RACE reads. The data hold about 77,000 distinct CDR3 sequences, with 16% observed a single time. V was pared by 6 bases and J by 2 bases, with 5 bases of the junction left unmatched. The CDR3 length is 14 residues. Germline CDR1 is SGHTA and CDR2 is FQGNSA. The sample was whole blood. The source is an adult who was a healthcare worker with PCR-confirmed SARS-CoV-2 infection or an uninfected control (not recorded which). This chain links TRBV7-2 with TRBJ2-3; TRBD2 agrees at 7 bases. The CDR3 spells CASRPAGYTDTQYF. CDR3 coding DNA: TGTGCCAGCAGGCCAGCGGGGTACACAGATACGCAGTATTTT.